The table lists the clone carrying this T cell receptor (beta chain) with many counts. The antigen remains undetermined. This sample stems from a study of glioma-infiltrating T cells. Using RNA template, CDR3s of TCR alpha and beta were amplified with iRepertoire arm-PCR. A single record per CDR3 protein comes from TCRdb applying MiXCR to the multiplex PCR reads. The repertoire has about 190,000 distinct CDR3 sequences, 30% to 40% of them found once; the top ten carry 20% to 25%. V shed 5 bases, J shed 4 bases, and the junction held 11 bases outside the gene matches. This CDR3 has 17 residues. CDR1 is DFQATT and CDR2 is SNEGSKA in the germline V gene (reference sequence). Study outcomes and limitations: Gliomas, especially low-grade, showed above-expected tissue-blood divergence; non-neoplastic patients showed below.

This receptor was identified in a human donor with low-grade glioma or glioblastoma, undergoing nonglioma brain surgery, or in good health (not recorded which). The chain carries TRBV20-1 and TRBJ2-5; TRBD2 matches at 15 bases. The specimen sequenced was glioma tissue, nonneoplastic brain tissue, or PBMCs (not recorded which). The CDR3 sequence is CSASRTSGRALGETQYF. DNA of the CDR3: TGCAGTGCTTCGAGGACTAGCGGGAGGGCCCTCGGAGAGACCCAGTACTTC.